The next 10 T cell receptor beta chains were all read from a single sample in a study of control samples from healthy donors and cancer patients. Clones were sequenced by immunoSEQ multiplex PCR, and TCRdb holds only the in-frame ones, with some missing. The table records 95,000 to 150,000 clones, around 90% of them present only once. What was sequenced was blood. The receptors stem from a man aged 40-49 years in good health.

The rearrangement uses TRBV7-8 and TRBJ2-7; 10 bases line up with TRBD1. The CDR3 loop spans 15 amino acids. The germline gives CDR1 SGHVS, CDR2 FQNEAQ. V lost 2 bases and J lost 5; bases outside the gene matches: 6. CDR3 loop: CASSLPGTGVDEQYF. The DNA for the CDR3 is TGTGCCAGCAGCTTACCCGGGACAGGGGTCGACGAGCAGTACTTC. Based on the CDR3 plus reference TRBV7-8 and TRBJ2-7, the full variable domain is GAGVSQSPRYKVAKRGQDVALRCDPISGHVSLFWYQQALGQGPEFLTYFQNEAQLDKSGLPSDRFFAERPEGSVSTLKIQRTQQEDSAVYLCASSLPGTGVDEQYFGPGTRLTVT.

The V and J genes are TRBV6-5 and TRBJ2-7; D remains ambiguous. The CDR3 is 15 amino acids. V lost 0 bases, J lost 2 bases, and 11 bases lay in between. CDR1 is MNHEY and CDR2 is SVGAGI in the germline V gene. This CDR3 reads CASSYSRLQTYEQYF. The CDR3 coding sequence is TGTGCCAGCAGTTACTCGAGGCTGCAGACCTACGAGCAGTACTTC.

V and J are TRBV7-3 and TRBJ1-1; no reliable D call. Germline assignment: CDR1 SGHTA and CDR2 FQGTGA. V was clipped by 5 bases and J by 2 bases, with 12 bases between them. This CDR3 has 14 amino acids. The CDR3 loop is CASSLQSSNTEAFF. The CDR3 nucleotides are TGTGCCAGCAGCCTACAGAGCTCCAACACTGAAGCTTTCTTT.

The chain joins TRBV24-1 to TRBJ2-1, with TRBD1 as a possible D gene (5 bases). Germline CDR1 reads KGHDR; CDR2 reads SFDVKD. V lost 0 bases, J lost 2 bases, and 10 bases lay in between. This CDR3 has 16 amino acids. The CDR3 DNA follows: TGTGCCACCAGTGATTTGGGGCAAGGGGCCTACAATGAGCAGTTCTTC. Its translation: CATSDLGQGAYNEQFF.

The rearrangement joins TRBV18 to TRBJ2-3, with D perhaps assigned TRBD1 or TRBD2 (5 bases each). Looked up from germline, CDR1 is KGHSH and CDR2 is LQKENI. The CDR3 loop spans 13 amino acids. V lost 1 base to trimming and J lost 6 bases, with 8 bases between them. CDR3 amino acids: CASSPRRDDTQYF. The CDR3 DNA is TGTGCCAGCTCACCACGTAGGGACGATACGCAGTATTTT.

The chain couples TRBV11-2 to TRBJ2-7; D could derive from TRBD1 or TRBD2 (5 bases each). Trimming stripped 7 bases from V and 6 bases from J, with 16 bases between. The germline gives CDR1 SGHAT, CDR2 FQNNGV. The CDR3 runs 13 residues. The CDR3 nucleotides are TGTGCCAGCAACCTGCAGTCGGGGACCGAGCAGTACTTC. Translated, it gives CASNLQSGTEQYF.

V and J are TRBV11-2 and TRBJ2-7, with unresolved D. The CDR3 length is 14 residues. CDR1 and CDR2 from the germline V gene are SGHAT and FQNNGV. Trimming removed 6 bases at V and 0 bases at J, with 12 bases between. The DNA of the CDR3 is TGTGCCAGCAGGCTTGGATATAGCTCCTACGAGCAGTACTTC. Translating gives CASRLGYSSYEQYF.

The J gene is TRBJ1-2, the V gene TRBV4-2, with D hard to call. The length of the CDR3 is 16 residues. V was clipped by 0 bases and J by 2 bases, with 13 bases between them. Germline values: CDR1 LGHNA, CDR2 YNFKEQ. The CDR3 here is CASSQDLGVGNYGYTF. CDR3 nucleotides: TGTGCCAGCAGCCAAGATTTGGGAGTAGGGAACTATGGCTACACCTTC.

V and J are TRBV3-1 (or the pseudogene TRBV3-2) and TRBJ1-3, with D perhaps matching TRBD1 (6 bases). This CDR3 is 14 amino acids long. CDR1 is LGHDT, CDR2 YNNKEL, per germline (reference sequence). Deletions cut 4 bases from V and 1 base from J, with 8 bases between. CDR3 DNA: TGTGCCAGCAGCCGGGGGCTATCTGGAAACACCATATATTTT. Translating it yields CASSRGLSGNTIYF.

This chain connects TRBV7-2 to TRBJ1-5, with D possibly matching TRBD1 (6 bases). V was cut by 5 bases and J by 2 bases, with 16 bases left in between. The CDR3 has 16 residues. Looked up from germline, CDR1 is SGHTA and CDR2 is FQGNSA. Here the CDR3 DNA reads TGTGCCAGCAGCCTTACAGGGAGTGGAGGCAATCAGCCCCAGCATTTT. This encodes CASSLTGSGGNQPQHF.